This is a list of T cell receptor beta chains from one sample in a study of T cell repertoires in cytomegalovirus infection. TCRdb re-analysed the reads in MiXCR, keeping a single row per CDR3 protein. The table has around 900,000 distinct CDR3 sequences, roughly 31% seen once. These TCRs are of unknown antigen specificity. The sample here was cultured CD8+ T cells from PBMCs, taken from culture after CMV antigen stimulation. Source of these receptors: a human donor in good health (CMV status not recorded). Some clones in this sample may be carry-over from other donors' samples. Both conserved end residues are part of each CDR3. Each record gives: J gene, clone size, D gene, V gene, CDR3 DNA, CDR3 protein. D genes are given only for firm matches. Size tells how often a clone was seen (once, few, many) or the class of an expanded clone, and some rows leave it out.

j_gene: TRBJ1-5; abundance: many; d_gene: TRBD1; v_gene: TRBV7-9; CDR3nt: TGTGCCAGCAGCTTAGGTGGAGGGGGCAGAAGCAATCAGCCCCAGCATTTT; CDR3aa: CASSLGGGGRSNQPQHF
j_gene: TRBJ1-3; abundance: -; d_gene: -; v_gene: TRBV7-2; CDR3nt: TGTGCCAGCAGCGCTTTTCGGGCAGGGAGGGGAAACACCATATATTTT; CDR3aa: CASSAFRAGRGNTIYF
j_gene: TRBJ1-3; abundance: few; d_gene: TRBD1; v_gene: TRBV7-9; CDR3nt: TGTGCCAGCAGCTTAAAGGGGGCTATCTACTCTGGAAACACCATATATTTT; CDR3aa: CASSLKGAIYSGNTIYF
j_gene: TRBJ2-7; abundance: few; d_gene: TRBD2; v_gene: TRBV7-9; CDR3nt: TGTGCCAGCAGAAGTTGGGGGGGGGATGAGCAGTACTTC; CDR3aa: CASRSWGGDEQYF
j_gene: TRBJ1-1; abundance: once; d_gene: -; v_gene: TRBV5-5; CDR3nt: TGTGCCAGCAGCTTGGCCGGGAGCACGGACAGTGAAGCTTTCTTT; CDR3aa: CASSLAGSTDSEAFF
j_gene: TRBJ1-2; abundance: few; d_gene: TRBD1; v_gene: TRBV12-3/TRBV12-4; CDR3nt: TGTGCCAGCAGTTTCCAGGGGGAGAACTATGGCTACACCTTC; CDR3aa: CASSFQGENYGYTF
j_gene: TRBJ1-2; abundance: -; d_gene: TRBD1; v_gene: TRBV5-4; CDR3nt: TGTGCCAGCAGCTTGGGTCGACAGGGGAAGGCCGACTATGGCTACACCTTC; CDR3aa: CASSLGRQGKADYGYTF
j_gene: TRBJ1-1; abundance: few; d_gene: -; v_gene: TRBV19; CDR3nt: TGTGCCAGTAGTATTCCTTGGGGGGCCTGGACTGAAGCTTTCTTT; CDR3aa: CASSIPWGAWTEAFF
j_gene: TRBJ2-3; abundance: -; d_gene: -; v_gene: TRBV7-6; CDR3nt: TGTGCCAGCAGCTTTCAGGAGATACCAGATACGCAGTATTTT; CDR3aa: CASSFQEIPDTQYF
j_gene: TRBJ2-5; abundance: many; d_gene: -; v_gene: TRBV7-2; CDR3nt: TGTGCCAGCAGCTTAGAACTGCGCCGACCTCAAGAGACCCAGTACTTC; CDR3aa: CASSLELRRPQETQYF
j_gene: TRBJ2-5; abundance: -; d_gene: -; v_gene: TRBV7-4; CDR3nt: TGTGCCAACAGCTCCGGGACATATGAAGAGACCCAGTACTTC; CDR3aa: CANSSGTYEETQYF
j_gene: TRBJ1-5; abundance: -; d_gene: -; v_gene: TRBV12-5; CDR3nt: TGTGCTAGTGGATCGGACACTCATCAGCCCCAGCATTTT; CDR3aa: CASGSDTHQPQHF
j_gene: TRBJ1-2; abundance: many; d_gene: -; v_gene: TRBV7-2; CDR3nt: TGTGCCAGCAGCGGGGGGTGGGAAATCGGCTACACCTTC; CDR3aa: CASSGGWEIGYTF
j_gene: TRBJ1-1; abundance: few; d_gene: -; v_gene: TRBV2; CDR3nt: TGTGCCAGCATTAGCGGGACCGAAGCTTTCTTT; CDR3aa: CASISGTEAFF
j_gene: TRBJ2-2; abundance: -; d_gene: -; v_gene: TRBV7-6; CDR3nt: TGTGCCAGCAGCCCGGAGTCAGCCGGGGAGCTGTTTTTT; CDR3aa: CASSPESAGELFF
j_gene: TRBJ1-1; abundance: -; d_gene: -; v_gene: TRBV5-1; CDR3nt: TGCGCCAGCAGCTCGGTTATGAGCGCTGAAGCTTTCTTT; CDR3aa: CASSSVMSAEAFF
j_gene: TRBJ1-1; abundance: -; d_gene: -; v_gene: TRBV6-2/TRBV6-3; CDR3nt: TGTGCCACCGGCCCGGGAGCTTTCTTT; CDR3aa: CATGPGAFF
j_gene: TRBJ1-1; abundance: -; d_gene: -; v_gene: TRBV2; CDR3nt: TGTGCCACCTCGGACTTTGAAGCTTTCTTT; CDR3aa: CATSDFEAFF
j_gene: TRBJ2-3; abundance: -; d_gene: TRBD2; v_gene: TRBV12-3/TRBV12-4; CDR3nt: TGTGCCAGCAGTCCCCTAGCGGGTACGGGAGATACGCAGTATTTT; CDR3aa: CASSPLAGTGDTQYF
j_gene: TRBJ1-2; abundance: few; d_gene: -; v_gene: TRBV28; CDR3nt: TGTGCCAGCGACAGTAACTATGGCTACACCTTC; CDR3aa: CASDSNYGYTF
j_gene: TRBJ2-3; abundance: -; d_gene: TRBD1; v_gene: TRBV5-1; CDR3nt: TGCGCCAGCAGCGTGACAGGGGCCGTTACAGATACGCAGTATTTT; CDR3aa: CASSVTGAVTDTQYF
j_gene: TRBJ2-5; abundance: -; d_gene: TRBD2; v_gene: TRBV7-2; CDR3nt: TGTGCCAGCAGCTTAGGTCTAGCGGGGGTATTGGAAGAGACCCAGTACTTC; CDR3aa: CASSLGLAGVLEETQYF
j_gene: TRBJ2-1; abundance: once; d_gene: TRBD1; v_gene: TRBV6-5; CDR3nt: TGTGCCAGCAGTTACTCCTTTGGGACAGGGCCCTACAATGAGCAGTTCTTC; CDR3aa: CASSYSFGTGPYNEQFF
j_gene: TRBJ2-1; abundance: -; d_gene: TRBD1; v_gene: TRBV15; CDR3nt: TGTGCCACCAGCAGATCCCGGACAGGGGGTCCCTACAATGAGCAGTTCTTC; CDR3aa: CATSRSRTGGPYNEQFF
j_gene: TRBJ1-4; abundance: -; d_gene: -; v_gene: TRBV5-5; CDR3nt: TGTGCCAGCAGCTCAGCCGGGTGGCCTAAGGGTGAAAAACTGTTTTTT; CDR3aa: CASSSAGWPKGEKLFF
j_gene: TRBJ1-2; abundance: many; d_gene: -; v_gene: TRBV12-3/TRBV12-4; CDR3nt: TGTGCCAGCAGCTTTACAGTGAACTATGGCTACACCTTC; CDR3aa: CASSFTVNYGYTF